The 11 T cell receptor beta chains listed next were all sequenced from one sample in a study of cytomegalovirus exposure and HLA in healthy donors (dated 2017 in TCRdb). The library came from the immunoSEQ multiplex PCR assay. For the multiplex PCR, a mixture combining 60 forward primers for TCR Vbeta segments and 13 reverse primers for TCR Jbeta segments was used. The table comes from immuneACCESS by way of TCRdb, which keeps in-frame sequences with V and J called. Part of the clones is missing from these tables; in studies checked, under half for an unresolved V gene and the rest for unknown reasons. Counted in this sample were under 150,000 clones; roughly 79% of them appeared once. The ten largest clones add up to less than 2% of the sample. Sequenced input: PBMCs. The receptors derive from a woman aged 45-65 years in good health and CMV-seronegative.

The rearrangement uses TRBV7-9 and TRBJ1-1; D might be TRBD1 (6 bases). This CDR3 comprises 14 residues. Trimming removed 5 bases at V and 4 bases at J, with 14 bases between. Per the germline V gene, CDR1 is SEHNR and CDR2 is FQNEAQ (reference sequence). CDR3 region: CASSLTGSSTEAFF. CDR3 sequence (DNA): TGTGCCAGCAGCCTCACAGGGAGCAGCACTGAAGCTTTCTTT.

The chain is built from TRBV5-4 and TRBJ2-7; 7 nucleotides line up with TRBD2. V lost 4 bases to trimming and J lost 0 bases; unmatched junction nucleotides: 16. CDR1 is SGHNT and CDR2 is YYREEE in the germline V gene (reference sequence). This CDR3 has 18 amino acids. In DNA form, the CDR3 reads TGTGCCAGCAGCCCTCCGGGTAGCGGGCGAACCCCCTCCTACGAGCAGTACTTC. Translating gives CASSPPGSGRTPSYEQYF.

The CDR3 DNA sequence: TGTGCCAGTAGTGCCGGGACAGGGAGCTTGGGCAATCAGCCCCAGCATTTT. Translated: CASSAGTGSLGNQPQHF. The chain has TRBV19 and TRBJ1-5; 9 nucleotides align to TRBD1. The J segment lost 2 bases and the V segment lost 5 bases, leaving 10 bases of the junction unmatched. Per the germline V gene, CDR1 is LNHDA and CDR2 is SQIVND (reference sequence). The CDR3 is made up of 17 amino acids.

This clone has a handful of counts. The gene calls are TRBV6-5 and TRBJ1-3, with D possibly matching TRBD1 (5 bases). CDR1 is MNHEY and CDR2 is SVGAGI in the germline V gene. The CDR3 loop spans 15 amino acids. V was clipped by 2 bases and J by 3 bases, with 11 bases between them. CDR3 amino acids: CASSYGASSGNTIYF. In DNA form, the CDR3 reads TGTGCCAGCAGTTACGGGGCTTCGAGTGGAAACACCATATATTTT.

The rearrangement links TRBV19 to TRBJ1-1, with 7 bases fitting TRBD1. V was pared by 5 bases and J by 6 bases, with 3 bases of the junction left unmatched. The CDR3 is 12 amino acids. CDR1 is LNHDA, CDR2 SQIVND, per germline (reference sequence). CDR3 sequence (DNA): TGTGCCAGTAGTGTGGGACAGTCTGAAGCTTTCTTT. It encodes CASSVGQSEAFF. The whole variable domain, filled in from reference TRBV19 and TRBJ1-1, reads DGGITQSPKYLFRKEGQNVTLSCEQNLNHDAMYWYRQDPGQGLRLIYYSQIVNDFQKGDIAEGYSVSREKKESFPLTVTSAQKNPTAFYLCASSVGQSEAFFGQGTRLTVV.

CDR3 region: CASSLFEGTGLYSNQPQHF. DNA of the CDR3: TGTGCCAGCAGTTTATTTGAAGGGACAGGCCTTTATAGCAATCAGCCCCAGCATTTT. This chain joins TRBV28 and TRBJ1-5, with 8 bases fitting TRBD1. V was pared by 1 base and J by 0 bases, with 11 bases of the junction left unmatched. CDR3 length: 19 residues. Germline CDR1 reads MDHEN; CDR2 reads SYDVKM.

V is TRBV6-1 and J is TRBJ2-1; 12 bases are shared with TRBD2. The CDR3 is 15 amino acids. The trim removed 6 bases at V and 7 bases at J, leaving 7 bases unmatched. Germline V gene lookup returns CDR1 MNHNS and CDR2 SASEGT. The CDR3 loop is CASSTPSGRVNEQFF. The CDR3 nucleotides read TGTGCCAGCAGCACCCCTAGCGGGAGGGTTAATGAGCAGTTCTTC.

The chain combines TRBV7-9 with TRBJ2-1, with 8 bases matching TRBD1. The V gene's germline CDR1 is SEHNR and CDR2 FQNEAQ (reference sequence). The CDR3 has 15 amino acids. J gave up 1 base and V 2 bases, and 1 base lay outside the gene matches. The CDR3 DNA reads TGTGCCAGCAGCTTACGACAGGGGTCCTACAATGAGCAGTTCTTC. It codes for CASSLRQGSYNEQFF.

V gene TRBV10-2 combines with J gene TRBJ1-5, with D possibly matching TRBD1 (6 bases). V was cut by 7 bases and J by 2 bases, with 9 bases left in between. Germline V lookup: CDR1 WSHSY, CDR2 SAAADI. CDR3 length: 13 residues. The CDR3 nucleotides are TGCGCCAGCACACAGGGCGGCAATCAGCCCCAGCATTTT. Protein: CASTQGGNQPQHF.

The chain links TRBV29-1 to TRBJ1-6; D remains ambiguous. This CDR3 has 14 residues. The germline V and J ends were trimmed by 7 bases and 8 bases, with 18 bases remaining between them. CDR1 is SQVTM and CDR2 is ANQGSEA in the germline V gene. As DNA, the CDR3 is TGCAGCGCTCCCGACCGGGGTAGCGATTCACCCCTCCACTTT. As protein: CSAPDRGSDSPLHF.

The V gene is TRBV6-5, the J gene TRBJ1-1, with TRBD1 matching over 7 bases. The germline CDR1 and CDR2 sequences are MNHEY and SVGAGI. V lost 6 bases to trimming and J lost 5 bases; unmatched junction nucleotides: 6. This CDR3 comprises 13 residues. CDR3: CASSSQGSTEAFF. CDR3 in DNA: TGTGCCAGCAGCTCACAGGGGAGTACTGAAGCTTTCTTT.